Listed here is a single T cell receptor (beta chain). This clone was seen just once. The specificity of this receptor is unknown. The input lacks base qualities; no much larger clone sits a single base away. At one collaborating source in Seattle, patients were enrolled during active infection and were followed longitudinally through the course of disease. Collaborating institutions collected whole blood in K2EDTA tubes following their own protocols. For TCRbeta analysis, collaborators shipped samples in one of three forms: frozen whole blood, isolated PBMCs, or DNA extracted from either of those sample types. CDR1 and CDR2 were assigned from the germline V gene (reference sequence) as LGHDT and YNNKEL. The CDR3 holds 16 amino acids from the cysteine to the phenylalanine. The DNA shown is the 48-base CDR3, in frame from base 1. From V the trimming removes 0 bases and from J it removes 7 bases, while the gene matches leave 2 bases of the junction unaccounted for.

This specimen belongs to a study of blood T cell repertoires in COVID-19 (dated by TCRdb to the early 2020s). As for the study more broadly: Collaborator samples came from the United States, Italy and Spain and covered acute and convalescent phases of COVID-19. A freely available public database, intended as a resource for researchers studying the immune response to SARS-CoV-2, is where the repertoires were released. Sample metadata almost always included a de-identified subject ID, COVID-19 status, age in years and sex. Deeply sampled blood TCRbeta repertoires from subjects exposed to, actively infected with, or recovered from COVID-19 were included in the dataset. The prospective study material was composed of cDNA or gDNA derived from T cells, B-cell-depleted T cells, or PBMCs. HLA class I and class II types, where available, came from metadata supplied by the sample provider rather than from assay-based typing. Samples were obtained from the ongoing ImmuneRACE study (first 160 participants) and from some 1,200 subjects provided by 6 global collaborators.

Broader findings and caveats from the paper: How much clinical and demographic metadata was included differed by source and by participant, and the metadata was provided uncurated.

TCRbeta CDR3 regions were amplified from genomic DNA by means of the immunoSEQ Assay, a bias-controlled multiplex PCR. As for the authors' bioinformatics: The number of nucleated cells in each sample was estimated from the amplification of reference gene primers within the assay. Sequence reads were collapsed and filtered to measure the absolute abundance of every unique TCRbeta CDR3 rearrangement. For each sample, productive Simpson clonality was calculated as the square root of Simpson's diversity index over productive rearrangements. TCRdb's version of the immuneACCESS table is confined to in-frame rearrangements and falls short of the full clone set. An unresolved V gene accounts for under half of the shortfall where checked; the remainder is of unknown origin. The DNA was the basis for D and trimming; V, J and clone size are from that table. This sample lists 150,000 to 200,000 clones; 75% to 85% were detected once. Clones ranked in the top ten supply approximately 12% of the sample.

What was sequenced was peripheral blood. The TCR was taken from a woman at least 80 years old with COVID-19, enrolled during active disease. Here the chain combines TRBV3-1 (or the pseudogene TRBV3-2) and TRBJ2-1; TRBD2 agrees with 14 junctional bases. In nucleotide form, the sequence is TGTGCCAGCAGCCAAGAGGGGACTAGCGGGAGTAATGAGCAGTTCTTC. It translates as CASSQEGTSGSNEQFF.